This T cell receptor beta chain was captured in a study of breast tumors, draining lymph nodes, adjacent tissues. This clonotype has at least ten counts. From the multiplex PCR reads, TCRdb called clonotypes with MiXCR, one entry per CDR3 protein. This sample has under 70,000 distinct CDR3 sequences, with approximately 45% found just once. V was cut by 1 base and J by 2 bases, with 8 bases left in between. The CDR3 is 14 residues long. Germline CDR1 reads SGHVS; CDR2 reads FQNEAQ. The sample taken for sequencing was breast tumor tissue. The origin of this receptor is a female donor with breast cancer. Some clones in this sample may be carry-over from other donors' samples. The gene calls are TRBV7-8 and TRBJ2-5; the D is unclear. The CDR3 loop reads CASSLGWGQETQYF. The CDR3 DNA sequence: TGTGCCAGCAGCTTAGGATGGGGACAAGAGACCCAGTACTTC.